Below are 27 T cell receptor beta chains sequenced from a single sample in a study of T cells after posttransplantation cyclophosphamide. TCRdb keeps only in-frame clones here, not all; method: immunoSEQ multiplex PCR. The table lists 30,000 or so clones, with no singletons. Sequenced input: PBMCs. The source is a woman under 40 in good health and a related stem cell transplant donor.

This clone was counted at least ten times. The V and J genes are TRBV4-2 and TRBJ2-7; TRBD2 is a possible D gene (6 bases). The V and J ends lost 1 base and 0 bases respectively, with 10 bases between them. The germline V gene has CDR1 LGHNA and CDR2 YNFKEQ. The CDR3 sequence is 15 residues long. The CDR3 DNA reads as TGTGCCAGCAGCCAAGGGACTAAGAGCTCCTACGAGCAGTACTTC. Its translation is CASSQGTKSSYEQYF.

In this sample, this clone turned up many times. V gene TRBV6-6 combines with J gene TRBJ1-3; 7 bases align to TRBD1. The CDR3 is 13 residues long. V shed 7 bases, J shed 4 bases, and the junction held 4 bases outside the gene matches. CDR1 MNHNY and CDR2 SVGAGI come from the germline V gene (reference sequence). The CDR3 sequence is CASTPTGGNTIYF. CDR3 DNA: TGTGCCAGCACTCCGACAGGGGGAAACACCATATATTTT.

This clone was counted at least ten times. The chain couples TRBV19 to TRBJ1-5; 7 bases line up with TRBD1. Unmatched junction bases numbered 12, after V lost 9 bases and J lost 7 bases. The germline V gene encodes CDR1 LNHDA and CDR2 SQIVND (reference sequence). This CDR3 is 14 amino acids long. CDR3 DNA: TGTGCCAGCCGCCCGACAGGGCCTAGCCAGCCCCAGCATTTT. Translation gives CASRPTGPSQPQHF.

This clone was counted many times. The CDR3 spells CASRDSLGGELFF. Here the CDR3 DNA reads TGTGCCAGCAGAGATTCGCTCGGCGGGGAGCTGTTTTTT. The chain carries TRBV14 and TRBJ2-2; D is uncertain. With 6 bases removed from V and 7 bases from J, the gap between germline ends came to 12 bases. Germline V gene sequence: CDR1 SGHDN, CDR2 FVKESK. CDR3 size: 13 residues.

This clone was detected ten times or more. V and J are TRBV4-2 and TRBJ2-1, with TRBD2 as a possible D gene (7 bases). Germline loops: CDR1 LGHNA, CDR2 YNFKEQ. V dropped 0 bases and J dropped 3 bases, with 15 bases sitting between them. The CDR3 is 17 residues long. In nucleotides, the CDR3 is TGTGCCAGCAGCCAAGATTCCCGGCGGGGGCTCTACAATGAGCAGTTCTTC. Translating it yields CASSQDSRRGLYNEQFF.

The sample holds many counts of this clone. The V gene is TRBV5-1, the J gene TRBJ2-7; a possible D gene is TRBD2 (6 bases). V was pared by 4 bases and J by 3 bases, with 14 bases between. The CDR3 has 14 amino acids. Germline CDR1 SGHRS, CDR2 YFSETQ. The CDR3 spells CASSITAGYYEQYF. DNA for the CDR3: TGCGCCAGCAGCATAACAGCGGGCTACTACGAGCAGTACTTC.

This clone was seen ten or more times. V is TRBV5-6 and J is TRBJ1-5; D might be TRBD1 (5 bases). Germline V gene sequence: CDR1 SGHDT, CDR2 YYEEEE. V shed 0 bases and J shed 4 bases, with 8 bases lying between them. The CDR3 length is 14 residues. CDR3 in DNA: TGTGCCAGCAGCTTGGTAGGGGCAAATCAGCCCCAGCATTTT. Protein sequence: CASSLVGANQPQHF. The entire variable domain, with the rest obtained from reference TRBV5-6 and TRBJ1-5, is as follows: DAGVTQSPTHLIKTRGQQVTLRCSPKSGHDTVSWYQQALGQGPQFIFQYYEEEERQRGNFPDRFSGHQFPNYSSELNVNALLLGDSALYLCASSLVGANQPQHFGDGTRLSIL.

This clone came up many times. The V and J genes are TRBV6-5 and TRBJ1-1, with D possibly matching TRBD1 (6 bases). CDR3 length: 14 amino acids. V was clipped by 5 bases and J by 6 bases, with 16 bases between them. Per the germline V gene, CDR1 is MNHEY and CDR2 is SVGAGI. The DNA of the CDR3 is TGTGCCAGCAGTCTTACAGGGTCCGGATCTGAAGCTTTCTTT. Amino acid sequence: CASSLTGSGSEAFF.

CDR3 DNA: TGTGCCTGGAGTCTGGGTCGACGGGGTCAGCCCCAGCATTTT. Residues: CAWSLGRRGQPQHF. This chain uses TRBV30 with TRBJ1-5; D is uncertain. CDR3 length: 14 residues. Between the trimmed V and J ends, which lost 2 bases and 6 bases, there was a span of 14 bases. The germline CDR1 and CDR2 sequences are GTSNPN and SVGIG (reference sequence).

At least ten counts were recorded for this clone. This sequence joins TRBV19 and TRBJ2-2; possibly TRBD1 for D (5 bases). V was pared by 7 bases and J by 1 base, with 16 bases between. From germline, CDR1 is LNHDA and CDR2 SQIVND (reference sequence). The CDR3 is 16 amino acids. The CDR3 reads CASTPPGQGNTGELFF. CDR3 nucleotides: TGTGCCAGTACCCCTCCTGGGCAGGGGAACACCGGGGAGCTGTTTTTT.

This clone was counted at least ten times. The rearrangement joins TRBV7-8 to TRBJ1-1; TRBD1 agrees at 7 bases. CDR3 length: 17 amino acids. Trimming cost V 1 base and J 2 bases; bases outside gene matches: 10. The germline gives CDR1 SGHVS, CDR2 FQNEAQ. For the CDR3, the DNA is TGTGCCAGCAGCTTAGTAGGAGGGGGACAGTTTAACACTGAAGCTTTCTTT. Translated: CASSLVGGGQFNTEAFF.

This clone has ten or more counts. The chain has TRBV28 and TRBJ2-1, with TRBD1 identical over 8 bases. Germline CDR1 and CDR2: MDHEN and SYDVKM. CDR3 length: 18 amino acids. V lost 4 bases, J lost 2 bases, and 13 bases stayed unmatched. CDR3 in amino acids: CASSSGTGHALAYNEQFF. In DNA form, the CDR3 reads TGTGCCAGCAGTTCCGGGACAGGCCACGCTCTCGCCTACAATGAGCAGTTCTTC.

This clone was found a few times. The genes are TRBV27 and TRBJ2-5, with D possibly being TRBD1 (7 bases). Germline lookup yields CDR1 MNHEY and CDR2 SMNVEV (reference sequence). V was cut by 8 bases and J by 5 bases, with 15 bases left in between. The CDR3 extends over 13 amino acids. The CDR3 sequence is CASAGGKWETQYF. In nucleotides, the CDR3 is TGTGCCAGCGCAGGGGGGAAGTGGGAGACCCAGTACTTC.

This clone was detected only a few times. The chain links TRBV9 to TRBJ2-3; a possible D gene is TRBD1 (6 bases). This CDR3 has 12 amino acids. V was pared by 3 bases and J by 6 bases, with 8 bases between. Looked up from germline, CDR1 is SGDLS and CDR2 is YYNGEE. The CDR3 sequence is CASSATGDTQYF. The CDR3 bases are TGTGCCAGCAGCGCTACAGGGGATACGCAGTATTTT.

Here the CDR3 reads CASRRGLPNGYTF. The CDR3 region has the DNA TGTGCCAGCAGAAGAGGCTTACCCAATGGCTACACCTTC. The chain employs TRBV2 and TRBJ1-2; unclear D gene. Germline CDR1 is SNHLY and CDR2 is FYNNEI. This CDR3 has 13 residues. The germline V and J ends were trimmed by 6 bases and 6 bases, with 14 bases remaining between them.

This clone was recorded a few times. The chain carries TRBV5-5 and TRBJ2-3; 13 bases agree with TRBD2. CDR3 length: 16 amino acids. Germline lookup yields CDR1 SGHKS and CDR2 YYEKEE (reference sequence). The J segment lost 1 base and the V segment lost 4 bases, leaving 3 bases of the junction unmatched. The CDR3 sequence is CASSRLAGGRTDTQYF. The CDR3 region has the DNA TGTGCCAGCAGCCGACTAGCGGGGGGCCGCACAGATACGCAGTATTTT. The full variable domain, rest sourced from reference TRBV5-5 and TRBJ2-3, is DAGVTQSPTHLIKTRGQQVTLRCSPISGHKSVSWYQQVLGQGPQFIFQYYEKEERGRGNFPDRFSARQFPNYSSELNVNALLLGDSALYLCASSRLAGGRTDTQYFGPGTRLTVL.

This clone was picked up many times. This chain connects TRBV7-6 to TRBJ1-1; 10 positions agree with TRBD1. The J segment lost 4 bases and the V segment lost 1 base, leaving 6 bases of the junction unmatched. Looked up from germline, CDR1 is SGHVS and CDR2 is FNYEAQ. This CDR3 is 16 amino acids long. CDR3 sequence (DNA): TGTGCCAGCAGCTTAGTGACAGGGGGCGCAGGCACTGAAGCTTTCTTT. Translated, it gives CASSLVTGGAGTEAFF. The whole variable domain, remainder taken from reference TRBV7-6 and TRBJ1-1, is GAGVSQSPRYKVTKRGQDVALRCDPISGHVSLYWYRQALGQGPEFLTYFNYEAQQDKSGLPNDRFSAERPEGSISTLTIQRTEQRDSAMYRCASSLVTGGAGTEAFFGQGTRLTVV.

This clone was observed at least ten times. V is TRBV24-1 and J is TRBJ2-1; maybe TRBD1 (6 bases). The CDR3 length is 16 residues. Germline values: CDR1 KGHDR, CDR2 SFDVKD. V gave up 2 bases and J gave up 8 bases, with 18 bases separating them. The CDR3 here is CATSDSWGRRLDEQFF. CDR3 nucleotides: TGTGCCACCAGTGATTCATGGGGGCGCCGTCTCGATGAGCAGTTCTTC.

This chain uses TRBV12-3 or TRBV12-4 with TRBJ2-2; the match to TRBD1 covers 8 bases. V shed 4 bases and J 7 bases; nucleotides not matched to a gene: 2. This CDR3 has 13 amino acids. CDR3 nucleotide sequence: TGTGCCAGCAGTTCAGGGGGCAGCGGGGAGCTGTTTTTT. Translation: CASSSGGSGELFF.

V usage is TRBV29-1 and J usage is TRBJ2-5; D perhaps matches TRBD1 (5 bases). The DNA end favors TRBJ2-7, so the J call may be wrong. The CDR3 spans 15 residues. The germline V gene has CDR1 SQVTM and CDR2 ANQGSEA. Here the CDR3 DNA reads TGCAGCGTTGTCTCTAGGGGAAAGGCCTCCTACGAGCAGTACTTC. Its protein is CSVVSRGKASYEQYF.

Ten or more counts support this clone. The V call is TRBV19, the J call TRBJ1-4, with TRBD1 matching 8 bases. Germline V gives CDR1 LNHDA, CDR2 SQIVND (reference sequence). J lost 6 bases, V lost 3 bases, and 3 bases had no gene match. The CDR3 spans 14 residues. CDR3 protein: CASSIMGQDEKLFF. Here the CDR3 DNA reads TGTGCCAGTAGTATTATGGGACAGGATGAAAAACTGTTTTTT.

This clone was picked up many times. The chain couples TRBV4-2 to TRBJ1-3; no clear D. CDR3 size: 14 residues. Germline lookup yields CDR1 LGHNA and CDR2 YNFKEQ. Deletions cut 3 bases from V and 1 base from J, with 7 bases between. CDR3 amino acids: CASSHGDSGNTIYF. CDR3 nucleotides: TGTGCCAGCAGCCACGGGGATTCTGGAAACACCATATATTTT.

This clone was seen many times. The chain carries TRBV4-1 and TRBJ1-4; D unclear. Germline CDR1 and CDR2: MGHRA and YSYEKL. V lost 1 base and J 8 bases, leaving 8 bases between the germline ends. The CDR3 consists of 13 residues. The DNA of the CDR3 is TGCGCCAGCAGCCAAGTGGGCAAGGAAAAACTGTTTTTT. Translation gives CASSQVGKEKLFF.

The rearrangement joins TRBV12-5 to TRBJ1-5; maybe TRBD1 (6 bases). There are 13 residues in the CDR3. The V end lost 7 bases, the J end lost 5 bases, and 12 bases lay between the germline ends. Germline CDR1 reads LGHNT; CDR2 reads FRNRAP. This CDR3 is CASAINRDQPQHF. The CDR3 DNA reads TGTGCTAGTGCCATAAACAGGGATCAGCCCCAGCATTTT.

Ten or more counts support this clone. The chain couples TRBV2 to TRBJ1-1; 8 bases line up with TRBD1. The CDR3 has 13 residues. With 2 bases clipped from V and 11 bases from J, the junction kept 7 bases outside the gene matches. Germline lookup yields CDR1 SNHLY and CDR2 FYNNEI. The CDR3 bases are TGTGCCAGCAGTGAAAGGGACAGGAGTACGGCTTTCTTT. It is translated as CASSERDRSTAFF. The variable domain in full, completed from reference TRBV2 and TRBJ1-1, reads EPEVTQTPSHQVTQMGQEVILRCVPISNHLYFYWYRQILGQKVEFLVSFYNNEISEKSEIFDDQFSVERPDGSNFTLKIRSTKLEDSAMYFCASSERDRSTAFFGQGTRLTVV.

This CDR3 is CASSFRDSYYGYTF. The CDR3 coding sequence is TGTGCCAGCAGCTTCCGGGACAGCTACTATGGCTACACCTTC. V gene TRBV7-8 combines with J gene TRBJ1-2, with TRBD1 identical over 7 bases. V lost 3 bases and J lost 3; bases outside the gene matches: 4. The germline V gene encodes CDR1 SGHVS and CDR2 FQNEAQ. The CDR3 spans 14 residues.

This clone appeared many times. This sequence joins TRBV14 and TRBJ1-2, with D perhaps TRBD1 (5 bases). The germline CDR1 and CDR2 sequences are SGHDN and FVKESK. Trimming cost V 2 bases and J 6 bases, with 22 bases left between them. CDR3 size: 17 residues. For the CDR3, the DNA is TGTGCCAGCAGCCAAAGTGGCAGGGTGCCATACGGAGATGGCTACACCTTC. The encoded protein is CASSQSGRVPYGDGYTF.